This T cell receptor (beta chain) appears in the sequencing data of a study of CD8+CD57+ T cells in acquired aplastic anemia (dated by TCRdb to 2016 to 2018). Some background on the complete study: Extracted DNA from sorted CD4+ and CD8+ cells averaged approximately 3 ug, ranging from about 0.18 to 27.4 ug. An average of approximately 10 million reads for CD4+ cells and approximately 11 million reads for CD8+ cells was obtained from healthy donor samples. On the study overall, not on this receptor specifically: Patients and healthy controls showed no significant difference in CD8+ Simpson's diversity (P=0.060). Roughly 29 CD8+ CDR3 sequences were shared between patients and controls but appeared highly expressed in patients and within their immunodominant clones.

Comments on this clonotype: What this receptor recognizes is not known. One base away there is no much larger clone; base qualities are not given.

The junction shows trimming of 2 bases on V and 6 bases on J, plus 10 bases between the germline ends. The CDR3 sequence holds 14 residues, the cysteine and phenylalanine included. The only DNA kept is the CDR3, 42 bases in frame from the first base. Genomic DNA served as template for TCR beta VDJ combination and CDR3 sequence profiling. TCR repertoire sequencing was run on an Illumina HiSeq 2000. Regarding the original processing steps: TRBV/TRBJ rearrangement plots, CDR3 size and DJ length profiles, and Simpson's diversity index were used to assess repertoires. The most abundant DNA sequence in the deep sequencing data was taken as the immunodominant clone. CDR3 amino acid sequences were screened for sharing across subjects and were compared with published repertoires and the VDJdb database. TCRdb took the public reads, trimmed them with fastp at Q25, ran MiXCR for clone calling and kept in-frame beta chains. When rows share a CDR3 protein, they turn into one entry using the most common DNA and genes. These V and J calls originate from TCRdb's pipeline instead of the authors' own analysis. The sample table lists 200,000 to 250,000 distinct CDR3 sequences, over 60% of them with a count of one. Of the sample, over 25% falls within the top ten clones.

In the study, sorted CD4+ and CD8+ blood T cells from patients with severe aplastic anemia and from healthy subjects underwent deep sequencing of TCR repertoires. Ficoll-Paque density gradient centrifugation was used to isolate peripheral blood mononuclear cells. CD4+ and CD8+ T cells were sorted by FACS or magnetic beads before DNA extraction. Sequencing was carried out using sorted CD4+, CD8+, or CD8+CD57+ T cells (not recorded which) from PBMCs. The clonotype comes from a human donor in good health. The chain employs TRBV12-3 or TRBV12-4 and TRBJ2-2, and TRBD2 may be the D gene, going by 5 matching bases. The CDR3 is CASSLRGWAGELFF. The DNA sequence is as follows: TGTGCCAGCAGTTTAAGAGGGTGGGCCGGGGAGCTGTTTTTT.